Below, 21 T cell receptor beta chains from the same sample are listed, as sequenced in a study of shared clonotypes between healthy human individuals. Sequencing was performed with immunoSEQ multiplex PCR; in TCRdb, only in-frame clones are kept and a portion is missing. The table records approximately 2.5 million clones, just over 90% of them present only once. Sequencing was performed on naive CD4+ T cells sorted from blood. Subset here: CD45RA+ positively selected. The receptors derive from a man aged 18 to 29 in good health.

The chain employs TRBV10-3 and TRBJ2-3; 7 bases align to TRBD2. The CDR3 totals 21 residues. J gave up 2 bases and V 4 bases, and 24 bases lay outside the gene matches. Germline CDR1 ENHRY, CDR2 SYGVKD. Here the CDR3 reads CAISGRTSLAAEVSDTDTQYF. DNA for the CDR3: TGTGCCATCAGTGGGAGGACGAGTCTAGCGGCGGAGGTCAGTGACACAGATACGCAGTATTTT.

The rearrangement links TRBV6-9 to TRBJ2-7; the D gene is possibly TRBD2 (6 bases). CDR3 size: 12 residues. The germline CDR1 and CDR2 sequences are MNHGY and SVAAGI. V gave up 8 bases and J gave up 6 bases, with 14 bases separating them. DNA of the CDR3: TGTGCCAGCCCGAAAGGAGGGGTCGAGCAGTACTTC. Its translation: CASPKGGVEQYF.

The rearrangement joins TRBV5-1 to TRBJ2-7; 10 bases line up with TRBD2. V shed 4 bases, J shed 3 bases, and the junction held 4 bases outside the gene matches. There are 14 residues in the CDR3. The germline V gene encodes CDR1 SGHRS and CDR2 YFSETQ. The CDR3 coding sequence is TGCGCCAGCAGCGACCCTAGCGGGAGCTACGAGCAGTACTTC. Amino acid sequence: CASSDPSGSYEQYF. Filled out from reference TRBV5-1 and TRBJ2-7, the complete variable domain reads KAGVTQTPRYLIKTRGQQVTLSCSPISGHRSVSWYQQTPGQGLQFLFEYFSETQRNKGNFPGRFSGRQFSNSRSEMNVSTLELGDSALYLCASSDPSGSYEQYFGPGTRLTVT.

V and J are TRBV25-1 and TRBJ1-2; D gene ambiguous. V lost 1 base and J lost 0, with 3 bases in between. CDR3 length equals 13 residues. Germline V CDR1 and CDR2: MGHDK, SYGVNS. The CDR3 loop is CASSEWSNYGYTF. The CDR3 coding sequence is TGTGCCAGCAGTGAATGGTCTAACTATGGCTACACCTTC.

This rearrangement joins TRBV6-6 to TRBJ1-6, with 7 bases fitting TRBD1. CDR3 length: 14 residues. Germline-derived CDR1 and CDR2 are MNHNY and SVGAGI (reference sequence). V shed 6 bases, J shed 10 bases, and the junction held 9 bases outside the gene matches. CDR3 loop: CASRKTGIGSPLHF. DNA for the CDR3: TGTGCCAGCAGGAAGACAGGGATCGGCTCACCCCTCCACTTT.

The chain couples TRBV18 to TRBJ1-1; 8 bases line up with TRBD1. V gave up 1 base and J gave up 2 bases; unmatched junction bases: 6. CDR3 size: 16 residues. Germline V gene sequence: CDR1 KGHSH, CDR2 LQKENI. The CDR3: CASSPLPTGVNTEAFF. CDR3 nucleotide sequence: TGTGCCAGCTCACCACTACCGACAGGGGTAAACACTGAAGCTTTCTTT.

The chain uses TRBV19 and TRBJ2-5; D is unclear. The germline gives CDR1 LNHDA, CDR2 SQIVND (reference sequence). CDR3 length equals 14 residues. V lost 5 bases and J lost 0, with 10 bases in between. This CDR3 is CASSVGDYQETQYF. The CDR3 DNA reads as TGTGCCAGTAGTGTAGGCGACTACCAAGAGACCCAGTACTTC. Based on the CDR3 plus reference TRBV19 and TRBJ2-5, the full variable domain is DGGITQSPKYLFRKEGQNVTLSCEQNLNHDAMYWYRQDPGQGLRLIYYSQIVNDFQKGDIAEGYSVSREKKESFPLTVTSAQKNPTAFYLCASSVGDYQETQYFGPGTRLLVL.

The chain employs TRBV9 and TRBJ2-4, with 9 bases identical to TRBD2. The V gene's germline CDR1 is SGDLS and CDR2 YYNGEE. The CDR3 has 19 amino acids. The V and J ends lost 5 bases and 0 bases, in that order; junction bases with no gene match: 15. DNA for the CDR3: TGTGCCAGCAGTTCCCCGATTGAGACTAGCGGAGTAGCCAAAAACATTCAGTACTTC. Its translation: CASSSPIETSGVAKNIQYF.

The V gene is TRBV10-3, the J gene TRBJ2-5, with D maybe TRBD1 (5 bases). In germline, CDR1 is ENHRY, CDR2 SYGVKD. Deletions cut 5 bases from V and 3 bases from J, with 7 bases between. This CDR3 region has 12 residues. The CDR3 bases are TGTGCCATCAGTTCACAGGAAGAGACCCAGTACTTC. Protein sequence: CAISSQEETQYF.

Points on this clone: Other DNA sequences in the sample encode the same CDR3. The J gene is TRBJ1-2, the V gene TRBV5-4, with 8 bases identical to TRBD1. CDR1 and CDR2 from the germline V gene are SGHNT and YYREEE (reference sequence). With V trimmed by 4 bases and J by 8 bases, 7 bases remained unmatched. CDR3 size: 13 residues. CDR3 coding DNA: TGTGCCAGCAGCCTTCAGGGGGCATCAGGCTACACCTTC. Its protein product is CASSLQGASGYTF.

The genes are TRBV20-1 and TRBJ1-2, with TRBD1 as a possible D gene (5 bases). V dropped 2 bases and J dropped 7 bases, with 8 bases sitting between them. The CDR3 loop spans 11 amino acids. The V gene's germline CDR1 is DFQATT and CDR2 SNEGSKA (reference sequence). CDR3 DNA sequence: TGCAGTGCTAGACCAGGGTTTGGCTACACCTTC. Its translation is CSARPGFGYTF.

J is TRBJ2-7 and V is TRBV10-3; 9 bases match TRBD1. Germline V CDR1 and CDR2: ENHRY, SYGVKD. The CDR3 loop spans 12 amino acids. V lost 6 bases to trimming and J lost 4 bases; unmatched junction nucleotides: 1. The CDR3 DNA follows: TGTGCCATCAGGGGGACAGGGTACGAGCAGTACTTC. Translation gives CAIRGTGYEQYF.

This clone turned up a few times. The chain has TRBV2 and TRBJ2-3; tentatively, D is TRBD2 (6 bases). V lost 6 bases and J lost 6, with 19 bases in between. The CDR3 totals 15 residues. CDR1 and CDR2 from the germline V gene are SNHLY and FYNNEI. CDR3 amino acids: CASSNRDWGVDTQYF. The CDR3 nucleotides read TGTGCCAGCAGCAACCGGGACTGGGGCGTGGATACGCAGTATTTT.

This clone was recorded once. The sample carries other DNA sequences with the same CDR3. This chain connects TRBV5-1 to TRBJ1-1; TRBD1 aligns across 7 bases. The trim removed 4 bases at V and 0 bases at J, leaving 6 bases unmatched. CDR3 length: 15 amino acids. Germline loops: CDR1 SGHRS, CDR2 YFSETQ. This CDR3 is CASSQTGTLNTEAFF. CDR3 DNA sequence: TGCGCCAGCAGCCAGACAGGGACCTTGAACACTGAAGCTTTCTTT. The full variable domain, in which reference TRBV5-1 and TRBJ1-1 provide the parts outside the CDR3, is KAGVTQTPRYLIKTRGQQVTLSCSPISGHRSVSWYQQTPGQGLQFLFEYFSETQRNKGNFPGRFSGRQFSNSRSEMNVSTLELGDSALYLCASSQTGTLNTEAFFGQGTRLTVV.

This clone was picked up one time. The rearrangement uses TRBV5-1 and TRBJ2-2; unclear D gene. The V gene lost 4 bases and the J gene lost 5 bases, with 12 bases spanning the gap. The CDR3 is 14 amino acids. The germline V gene encodes CDR1 SGHRS and CDR2 YFSETQ. The CDR3 here is CASSAEGWTGELFF. The CDR3 region has the DNA TGCGCCAGCAGCGCTGAAGGTTGGACCGGGGAGCTGTTTTTT.

The chain has TRBV15 and TRBJ1-6, with TRBD1 identical over 8 bases. With V trimmed by 5 bases and J by 7 bases, 7 bases remained unmatched. Looked up from germline, CDR1 is LNHNV and CDR2 is YYDKDF (reference sequence). This CDR3 is 15 amino acids long. The CDR3 is CATSVTQGGNSPLHF. The CDR3 nucleotides are TGTGCCACCAGCGTTACACAGGGGGGGAATTCACCCCTCCACTTT.

The chain is built from TRBV14 and TRBJ1-4; D is perhaps TRBD1 (6 bases). The ends were cut back, 0 bases at V and 3 bases at J, with 11 bases in the middle. Germline assignment: CDR1 SGHDN and CDR2 FVKESK. The CDR3 runs 16 residues. This chain's CDR3 is CASSQDGGLANEKLFF. CDR3 nucleotides: TGTGCCAGCAGCCAAGACGGGGGGCTGGCTAATGAAAAACTGTTTTTT.

The V call is TRBV6-6, the J call TRBJ1-5; TRBD1 is a possible D gene (6 bases). Trimming stripped 0 bases from V and 0 bases from J, with 9 bases between. Germline V CDR1 and CDR2: MNHNY, SVGAGI (reference sequence). The CDR3 loop spans 16 amino acids. The DNA for the CDR3 is TGTGCCAGCAGTTACTCGGCAGGGGATAGCAATCAGCCCCAGCATTTT. Its protein is CASSYSAGDSNQPQHF.

The chain carries TRBV7-8 and TRBJ2-5; 11 bases fit TRBD2. J was trimmed by 5 bases and V by 4 bases; bases with no gene match: 6. The CDR3 runs 15 residues. Per the germline V gene, CDR1 is SGHVS and CDR2 is FQNEAQ. CDR3 region: CASSSTSGSGETQYF. CDR3 bases: TGTGCCAGCAGCTCAACTAGCGGGAGTGGGGAGACCCAGTACTTC.

The V call is TRBV28, the J call TRBJ1-1, with no clear D. V was pared by 6 bases and J by 3 bases, with 11 bases between. Germline V lookup: CDR1 MDHEN, CDR2 SYDVKM. The CDR3 consists of 13 residues. CDR3 in DNA: TGTGCCAGCAGATCCGGCAGCCACACTGAAGCTTTCTTT. It encodes CASRSGSHTEAFF.

V and J are TRBV19 and TRBJ2-6, with D hard to call. The V gene lost 8 bases and the J gene lost 2 bases, with 1 base spanning the gap. The length of the CDR3 is 11 residues. Germline V gene lookup returns CDR1 LNHDA and CDR2 SQIVND (reference sequence). The chain's CDR3 is CASAGANVLTF. For the CDR3, the DNA is TGTGCCAGTGCTGGGGCCAACGTCCTGACTTTC.